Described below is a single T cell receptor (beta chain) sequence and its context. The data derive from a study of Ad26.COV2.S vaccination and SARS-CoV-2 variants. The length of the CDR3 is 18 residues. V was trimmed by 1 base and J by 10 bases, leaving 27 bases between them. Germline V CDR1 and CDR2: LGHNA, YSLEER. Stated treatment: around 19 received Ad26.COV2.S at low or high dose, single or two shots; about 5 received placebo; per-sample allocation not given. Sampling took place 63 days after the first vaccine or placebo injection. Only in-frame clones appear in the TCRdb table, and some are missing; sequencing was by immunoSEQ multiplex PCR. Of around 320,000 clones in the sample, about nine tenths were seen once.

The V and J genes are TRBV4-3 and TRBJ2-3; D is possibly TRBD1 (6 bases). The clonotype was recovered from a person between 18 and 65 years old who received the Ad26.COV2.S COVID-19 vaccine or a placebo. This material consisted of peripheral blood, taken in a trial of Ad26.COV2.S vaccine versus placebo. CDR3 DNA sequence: TGCGCCAGCAGCCAAGTTCCAGGGTTGTTTACCGCCGAGGGGGCGCAGTATTTT. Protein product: CASSQVPGLFTAEGAQYF.